One and the same sample provided the 4 T cell receptor beta chains below, sequenced in a study of radiation and T cells in renal cell carcinoma. Method: immunoSEQ multiplex PCR; TCRdb's copy keeps in-frame clones and lacks some. Of roughly 130,000 clones listed, 75% to 85% are singletons. Time point noted: blood 2 weeks post-SBRT. The treatment: 15 Gy SBRT to primary tumor, nephrectomy 4 weeks later. Sequenced material: blood, taken from a patient whose treatment included radiotherapy and nephrectomy. These receptors all stem from a woman aged 60-75 years with renal cell carcinoma.

The chain joins TRBV29-1 to TRBJ1-1; D might be TRBD1 (5 bases). The V gene's germline CDR1 is SQVTM and CDR2 ANQGSEA. The CDR3 totals 13 residues. V gave up 4 bases and J gave up 3 bases, with 12 bases separating them. The CDR3 is CSVAGFMDTEAFF. As DNA, the CDR3 is TGCAGCGTTGCAGGGTTTATGGACACTGAAGCTTTCTTT.

The gene calls are TRBV2 and TRBJ1-1, with D unclear. CDR1 SNHLY and CDR2 FYNNEI come from the germline V gene. Trimming took off 6 bases at V and 7 bases at J, with 12 bases between the two ends. CDR3 length: 12 amino acids. The DNA for the CDR3 is TGTGCCAGCAGCTCGAACTCGGGTGAAGCTTTCTTT. Protein: CASSSNSGEAFF.

As DNA, the CDR3 is TGCGCCAGCAGCTTGTGGGTAGCGGGTGGAGATACGCAGTATTTT. This codes for CASSLWVAGGDTQYF. The V and J genes are TRBV5-1 and TRBJ2-3; TRBD2 matches 7 bases. Germline values: CDR1 SGHRS, CDR2 YFSETQ. Trimming removed 1 base from V and 5 bases from J; junction bases left unmatched: 7. The CDR3 runs 15 residues.

CDR3 nucleotides: TGTGCCAGTCGAGGAGGGGGCGGCAATCAGCCCCAGCATTTT. Protein: CASRGGGGNQPQHF. The gene calls are TRBV19 and TRBJ1-5; 7 nucleotides line up with TRBD1. V lost 8 bases and J lost 2; bases outside the gene matches: 6. The CDR3 length is 14 residues. Per the germline V gene, CDR1 is LNHDA and CDR2 is SQIVND (reference sequence). The variable domain in full, with the rest retrieved from reference TRBV19 and TRBJ1-5, is DGGITQSPKYLFRKEGQNVTLSCEQNLNHDAMYWYRQDPGQGLRLIYYSQIVNDFQKGDIAEGYSVSREKKESFPLTVTSAQKNPTAFYLCASRGGGGNQPQHFGDGTRLSIL.